Reported below is one T cell receptor (beta chain). These data come from a study of blood T cell repertoires in COVID-19. Overall study: Researchers got acute and convalescent COVID-19 samples from the United States, Italy and Spain. Nucleic acid was either cDNA or gDNA, and it came from T cells, B-cell-depleted T cells, or PBMCs.

Under the authors' procedure: Estimates of nucleated cell counts were drawn from the amplification of reference gene primers. Sequencing used immunoSEQ multiplex PCR; TCRdb keeps in-frame clones, though not all of them. V and J calls and clone size are as listed in that table; D and trimming were resolved from the DNA. The table lists approximately 300,000 clones, 85% to 90% of them singletons. CDR1 and CDR2 (germline): SGHKS, YYEKEE (reference sequence). The CDR3 sequence is 14 residues long. The ends lost 3 bases at V and 9 bases at J; junction bases unmatched: 9. The TCR sequence derives from a woman aged 40 to 49 with acute or convalescent COVID-19. The J gene is TRBJ1-5, the V gene TRBV5-5; 7 bases agree with TRBD1. Specimen: peripheral blood. Here the CDR3 reads CASSSELTGPPQHF. The DNA for the CDR3 is TGTGCCAGCAGCTCAGAGTTGACAGGGCCGCCCCAGCATTTT.